This T cell receptor (beta chain) was identified in a study of T cell repertoires in cytomegalovirus infection. Study-level information: It was the public TCR beta signatures that indicated both CMV infection and matching HLA type. Study-wide findings and caveats: Frequencies of public TCR beta families were cumulated, and this identified carriers of CMV plus the relevant HLA. The ex vivo response was dominated by HLA-C-restricted CMV-specific TCR beta clonotypes.

TCRdb itself ran the reads through MiXCR, one entry per CDR3 protein. This sample carries 450,000 to 600,000 distinct CDR3 sequences, around 10% of them seen once, and the ten largest clones take about 9.4%. With 3 bases removed from V and 4 bases from J, the gap between germline ends came to 13 bases. From germline, CDR1 is SGDLS and CDR2 YYNGEE. The CDR3 runs to 14 residues. This clonotype showed up just a few times. Its target is not known. This chain uses TRBV9 with TRBJ2-5; TRBD2 might be the D (6 bases). The sample taken for sequencing was PBMCs. The TCR was taken from a human donor in good health (CMV status not recorded). Some clones in this sample may be carry-over from other donors' samples. The DNA of the CDR3 is TGTGCCAGCAGCGCGGGGGACCAGGTAGAGACCCAGTACTTC. Translating gives CASSAGDQVETQYF. Complete variable domain (other parts from reference TRBV9 and TRBJ2-5): DSGVTQTPKHLITATGQRVTLRCSPRSGDLSVYWYQQSLDQGLQFLIQYYNGEERAKGNILERFSAQQFPDLHSELNLSSLELGDSALYFCASSAGDQVETQYFGPGTRLLVL.